This entry lists 7 T cell receptor beta chains sequenced from one sample in a study of cytomegalovirus exposure and HLA in healthy donors. Repertoires were generated with immunoSEQ multiplex PCR, while TCRdb's copy carries only in-frame clones and drops some. The repertoire includes a few hundred thousand clones, 65% to 90% of them detected once, and roughly 0.99% sits in the top ten. The sequencing input was PBMCs. The source of these receptors is a woman aged 18-35 years in good health and CMV-seronegative.

The rearrangement joins TRBV29-1 to TRBJ1-2; D is undetermined. The ends were cut back, 5 bases at V and 4 bases at J, with 17 bases in the middle. The CDR3 has 14 residues. Germline assignment: CDR1 SQVTM and CDR2 ANQGSEA. CDR3: CSVIAEPLVYGYTF. The CDR3 bases are TGCAGCGTTATAGCTGAGCCGTTGGTCTATGGCTACACCTTC.

The V and J genes are TRBV19 and TRBJ2-7, with TRBD2 as a possible D gene (5 bases). Trimming took off 3 bases at V and 2 bases at J, with 14 bases between the two ends. CDR1 and CDR2 from the germline V gene are LNHDA and SQIVND (reference sequence). The CDR3 spans 15 residues. DNA for the CDR3: TGTGCCAGTAGTATCCCCGGGGTCCGAACCTACGAGCAGTACTTC. This encodes CASSIPGVRTYEQYF.

Points on this clone: At one end, the junction sequence differs from germline, possibly due to a read error. The chain links TRBV7-7 to TRBJ2-2, with D unresolved. The CDR3 totals 16 residues. The germline gives CDR1 SSHAT, CDR2 FNYEAQ (reference sequence). DNA for the CDR3: TGTGCTAGCAGCCCCTATGTGACCTTCGGGACCGGGGAGCTGTTTTTT. It specifies CASSPYVTFGTGELFF.

V gene TRBV2 combines with J gene TRBJ1-2; D perhaps matches TRBD1 (6 bases). The CDR3 extends over 14 amino acids. Germline CDR1 reads SNHLY; CDR2 reads FYNNEI. Trimming removed 2 bases at V and 2 bases at J, with 9 bases between. The CDR3 DNA sequence: TGTGCCAGCAGTGAAATTGGACAGAACTATGGCTACACCTTC. This gives the protein CASSEIGQNYGYTF.

This clone has just one count. J is TRBJ2-4 and V is TRBV29-1; 9 nucleotides agree with TRBD1. With V trimmed by 7 bases and J by 2 bases, 9 bases remained unmatched. The CDR3 contains 15 residues. Germline loops: CDR1 SQVTM, CDR2 ANQGSEA. The CDR3 here is CSAWDRVLTKNIQYF. CDR3 coding DNA: TGCAGCGCCTGGGACAGGGTATTGACCAAAAACATTCAGTACTTC.

The chain uses TRBV30 and TRBJ1-3; D unclear. This CDR3 is 16 amino acids long. Germline V CDR1 and CDR2: GTSNPN, SVGIG (reference sequence). V gave up 2 bases and J gave up 0 bases, with 14 bases separating them. This CDR3 reads CAWSFRVGLSGNTIYF. CDR3 nucleotide sequence: TGTGCCTGGAGTTTCCGGGTTGGCCTCTCTGGAAACACCATATATTTT.

This clone turned up a few times. The chain joins TRBV7-6 to TRBJ2-5; tentatively, D is TRBD2 (7 bases). V was clipped by 1 base and J by 5 bases, with 14 bases between them. Germline-derived CDR1 and CDR2 are SGHVS and FNYEAQ. This CDR3 comprises 15 residues. The CDR3 DNA reads as TGTGCCAGCAGCTTAGTCGCGGGGGCGGTGGAGACCCAGTACTTC. This encodes CASSLVAGAVETQYF.